The 20 T cell receptor beta chains below all came from one sample that was sequenced in a study of blood T cells in healthy people across ages. Through a sample-barcoded 5' primer and a J-beta primer mix, a second PCR was run for about 7 to 12 cycles. From the 5' RACE reads, TCRdb called clonotypes with MiXCR, one entry per CDR3 protein. The sample includes hundreds of thousands of distinct CDR3 sequences, approximately 52% seen only once; the top ten take roughly 13%. Sequences were obtained from blood. The receptors derive from a woman of 80 years or more in good health.

The genes are TRBV5-1 and TRBJ2-5; D unresolved. Germline V CDR1 and CDR2: SGHRS, YFSETQ. V was pared by 4 bases and J by 2 bases, with 9 bases between. The CDR3 totals 13 residues. CDR3: CASSKTRQETQYF. The CDR3 DNA is TGCGCCAGCAGCAAGACGCGGCAAGAGACCCAGTACTTC. Supplemented by reference TRBV5-1 and TRBJ2-5, the full variable domain reads KAGVTQTPRYLIKTRGQQVTLSCSPISGHRSVSWYQQTPGQGLQFLFEYFSETQRNKGNFPGRFSGRQFSNSRSEMNVSTLELGDSALYLCASSKTRQETQYFGPGTRLLVL.

The rearrangement joins TRBV28 to TRBJ1-2; perhaps TRBD1 as D (6 bases). The CDR3 length is 16 residues. Trimming cost V 5 bases and J 3 bases, with 19 bases left between them. The germline V gene encodes CDR1 MDHEN and CDR2 SYDVKM. This CDR3 is CASSLQKTGRDYGYTF. The CDR3 DNA reads TGTGCCAGCAGTCTTCAAAAAACAGGGAGAGACTATGGCTACACCTTC.

V is TRBV11-2 and J is TRBJ2-1, with 9 bases that match TRBD2. In germline, CDR1 is SGHAT, CDR2 FQNNGV. The trim removed 6 bases at V and 9 bases at J, leaving 15 bases unmatched. The CDR3 covers 16 residues. The CDR3 reads CASSHPLAGRAGEQFF. DNA of the CDR3: TGTGCCAGCAGTCATCCCCTAGCGGGGAGGGCGGGTGAGCAGTTCTTC.

This clonotype was recorded many times. The V and J genes are TRBV7-2 and TRBJ2-1; perhaps TRBD2 as D (6 bases). The CDR3 contains 15 residues. V gave up 2 bases and J gave up 0 bases, with 8 bases separating them. CDR1 and CDR2 (germline): SGHTA, FQGNSA. The CDR3: CASSLSRDSYNEQFF. As DNA, the CDR3 is TGTGCCAGCAGCTTATCGCGGGACTCCTACAATGAGCAGTTCTTC.

The chain recombines TRBV9 with TRBJ2-3; maybe TRBD2 (6 bases). This CDR3 is 16 amino acids long. Germline V gene lookup returns CDR1 SGDLS and CDR2 YYNGEE. Trimming removed 2 bases from V and 2 bases from J, with 15 bases in between. The CDR3 spells CASSVGGTGDTDTQYF. In DNA form, the CDR3 reads TGTGCCAGCAGCGTGGGGGGAACGGGAGACACAGATACGCAGTATTTT.

This chain connects TRBV12-3 or TRBV12-4 to TRBJ2-7, with 9 bases matching TRBD1. This CDR3 region has 15 residues. The V segment lost 5 bases and the J segment 0 bases; nucleotides outside the gene matches: 5. CDR3 coding DNA: TGTGCCAGCAGTAAAGGGACAGGGTACTCCTACGAGCAGTACTTC. This gives the protein CASSKGTGYSYEQYF.

The chain uses TRBV19 and TRBJ1-3, with unresolved D. Germline V gene data show CDR1 as LNHDA and CDR2 as SQIVND (reference sequence). This CDR3 has 16 residues. Trimming removed 7 bases from V and 0 bases from J, with 16 bases in between. The CDR3, as DNA: TGTGCCAGTATTGATGAAGGAACACGCTCTGGAAACACCATATATTTT. Protein sequence: CASIDEGTRSGNTIYF.

This clonotype was seen at least ten times. This rearrangement joins TRBV11-1 to TRBJ2-3, with 8 bases that match TRBD1. Germline assignment: CDR1 SGHAT and CDR2 FQDESV (reference sequence). With V trimmed by 8 bases and J by 4 bases, 2 bases remained unmatched. The CDR3 is 12 amino acids. CDR3 residues: CASGRGPDTQYF. CDR3 in DNA: TGTGCCAGCGGCAGGGGGCCAGATACGCAGTATTTT.

V usage is TRBV20-1 and J usage is TRBJ2-7; D is tentatively TRBD1 or TRBD2 (6 bases each). The CDR3 loop spans 14 amino acids. Trimming stripped 0 bases from V and 2 bases from J, with 11 bases between. Germline values: CDR1 DFQATT, CDR2 SNEGSKA (reference sequence). The CDR3 nucleotides read TGCAGTGCTAGAGATCCCGGGGGCACCTACGAGCAGTACTTC. Translation gives CSARDPGGTYEQYF.

The genes are TRBV10-2 and TRBJ2-7; D may be TRBD1 or TRBD2 (5 bases each). The germline gives CDR1 WSHSY, CDR2 SAAADI. V was pared by 10 bases and J by 3 bases, with 16 bases between. CDR3 size: 13 residues. The CDR3, as DNA: TGCGCCACCTTGGGGACGCGGCGCTACGAGCAGTACTTC. Protein sequence: CATLGTRRYEQYF.

This clonotype occurred many times. The chain couples TRBV3-1 to TRBJ2-3, with D uncertain. From germline, CDR1 is LGHDT and CDR2 YNNKEL (reference sequence). The ends were cut back, 1 base at V and 5 bases at J, with 7 bases in the middle. This CDR3 contains 13 residues. CDR3 region: CASSQGWGDTQYF. The CDR3 DNA follows: TGTGCCAGCAGCCAAGGATGGGGAGATACGCAGTATTTT.

This clonotype occurred many times. The rearrangement joins TRBV5-1 to TRBJ2-1, with a possible D match to TRBD1 (5 bases). Germline CDR1 is SGHRS and CDR2 is YFSETQ. The CDR3 is 15 residues long. Deletions cut 4 bases from V and 2 bases from J, with 13 bases between. CDR3 DNA sequence: TGCGCCAGCAGCCTCCCTTTAGGGGCCTACAATGAGCAGTTCTTC. It yields the protein CASSLPLGAYNEQFF.

At least ten counts were recorded for this clonotype. The chain carries TRBV9 and TRBJ2-7, with TRBD2 as a possible D gene (6 bases). Trimming removed 0 bases from V and 1 base from J, with 8 bases in between. This CDR3 is 14 amino acids long. Germline V gene lookup returns CDR1 SGDLS and CDR2 YYNGEE. The CDR3 sequence: CASSVDAGSYEQYF. The DNA for the CDR3 is TGTGCCAGCAGCGTAGACGCGGGATCCTACGAGCAGTACTTC. The variable domain in full, completed from reference TRBV9 and TRBJ2-7, reads DSGVTQTPKHLITATGQRVTLRCSPRSGDLSVYWYQQSLDQGLQFLIQYYNGEERAKGNILERFSAQQFPDLHSELNLSSLELGDSALYFCASSVDAGSYEQYFGPGTRLTVT.

The table lists this clonotype with a few counts. V is TRBV3-1 and J is TRBJ2-5; no definite D call. CDR3 length: 14 residues. The V gene lost 1 base and the J gene lost 2 bases, with 8 bases spanning the gap. CDR1 LGHDT and CDR2 YNNKEL come from the germline V gene (reference sequence). The CDR3 nucleotides are TGTGCCAGCAGCCAAGCGGGCCCTCAAGAGACCCAGTACTTC. Protein product: CASSQAGPQETQYF.

The genes are TRBV5-1 and TRBJ1-5; maybe TRBD1 (6 bases). V was trimmed by 4 bases and J by 4 bases, leaving 18 bases between them. CDR3 length: 16 residues. Germline V CDR1 and CDR2: SGHRS, YFSETQ. CDR3 nucleotides: TGCGCCAGCAGCCTTTCCCCGGGGGCCCAAAATCAGCCCCAGCATTTT. The encoded protein is CASSLSPGAQNQPQHF.

This clonotype was found a few times. The chain has TRBV10-3 and TRBJ1-1, with D maybe TRBD1 (6 bases). The CDR3 runs to 12 residues. Germline-derived CDR1 and CDR2 are ENHRY and SYGVKD. Trimming stripped 10 bases from V and 6 bases from J, with 15 bases between. CDR3 protein: CATARDKAEAFF. For the CDR3, the DNA is TGTGCCACCGCACGGGACAAAGCTGAAGCTTTCTTT.

CDR3 DNA sequence: TGCGCCAGCAGCTTGGTGGGGGGGGCCACCACAGATACGCAGTATTTT. As protein: CASSLVGGATTDTQYF. The chain links TRBV5-1 to TRBJ2-3, with D possibly being TRBD2 (7 bases). CDR1 and CDR2 (germline): SGHRS, YFSETQ. Trimming cost V 0 bases and J 2 bases, with 13 bases left between them. The CDR3 is 16 residues long.

There are a few counts of this clonotype. The chain carries TRBV20-1 and TRBJ1-2; D is possibly TRBD1 (5 bases). Germline V gives CDR1 DFQATT, CDR2 SNEGSKA (reference sequence). The CDR3 extends over 13 amino acids. Deletions cut 3 bases from V and 7 bases from J, with 15 bases between. DNA for the CDR3: TGCAGTGCTAGGGAGGGGCGCGGAGTTGGCTACACCTTC. This codes for CSAREGRGVGYTF.

The rearrangement uses TRBV5-1 and TRBJ2-1, with 10 bases identical to TRBD2. Germline V gene sequence: CDR1 SGHRS, CDR2 YFSETQ. J was trimmed by 9 bases and V by 5 bases; bases with no gene match: 8. The CDR3 extends over 14 amino acids. The CDR3 region is CASRTAGGQIEQFF. The CDR3 DNA reads as TGCGCCAGCAGGACAGCGGGGGGGCAGATTGAGCAGTTCTTC.

This clonotype was detected only a few times. The chain has TRBV5-1 and TRBJ2-5; TRBD1 matches 7 bases. CDR1 SGHRS and CDR2 YFSETQ come from the germline V gene. The CDR3 extends over 14 amino acids. J gave up 3 bases and V 3 bases, and 5 bases lay outside the gene matches. In DNA form, the CDR3 reads TGCGCCAGCAGCTCCGGACAGGTTAAAGAGACCCAGTACTTC. Amino acid sequence: CASSSGQVKETQYF.